The T cell receptor (beta chain) under discussion was sequenced for a study of naive and memory T cell subsets. Germline V CDR1 and CDR2: LGHNA, YNFKEQ. Trimming removed 2 bases at V and 0 bases at J, with 14 bases between. The CDR3 is made up of 17 amino acids. An equimolar mix of two oligonucleotides served as the beta constant-region primer for TRBC1 and TRBC2. Ligated cDNA was amplified by four rounds of PCR with nested alpha and beta constant-region primers and SP2. Ligation attached a single-stranded oligonucleotide with a 12-nucleotide UMI and the SP2 primer to the cDNA 3' end. TCRdb fed the UMI-ligation and nested PCR reads into MiXCR, producing one record per CDR3 protein. The sample lists roughly 99,000 distinct CDR3 sequences; approximately 11% were seen once. Notes on this clonotype: The antigen is not known.

Study-level results: Possibly reflecting memory cells re-expressing CD45RA, a few larger clonotypes occurred in naive repertoires, especially CD8.

The chain uses TRBV4-2 and TRBJ1-3; the D gene is possibly TRBD1 (6 bases). This sequence originates from a human donor in good health. Sequenced sample: naive CD4+ T cells from blood. The chain's CDR3 is CASSQTSQGSSGNTIYF. The CDR3 region has the DNA TGTGCCAGCAGCCAAACTTCTCAGGGGAGCTCTGGAAACACCATATATTTT.